Shown below are 13 T cell receptor beta chains from a single sample sequenced in a study of blood T cell repertoires in COVID-19. Clones were read by immunoSEQ multiplex PCR, and TCRdb kept only the in-frame ones, dropping some. This table has roughly 300,000 clones, more than 70% appearing once. Sequenced input: peripheral blood. The receptors stem from a woman aged 50 to 65 with acute or convalescent COVID-19.

Only one count was recorded for this clone. V and J are TRBV3-1 (or the pseudogene TRBV3-2) and TRBJ1-1; possible D gene TRBD1, 5 bases. Trimming took off 0 bases at V and 4 bases at J, with 6 bases between the two ends. The V gene's germline CDR1 is LGHDT and CDR2 YNNKEL (reference sequence). CDR3 length: 13 amino acids. In DNA, the CDR3 is TGTGCCAGCAGCCAAGAGCAGGGCACTGAAGCTTTCTTT. This translates into CASSQEQGTEAFF.

The chain couples TRBV5-4 to TRBJ1-4, with 7 bases lining up with TRBD1. V was clipped by 3 bases and J by 8 bases; unmatched bases: 10. This CDR3 is built from 15 residues. The germline V gene has CDR1 SGHNT and CDR2 YYREEE (reference sequence). CDR3 loop: CASSYDRAQGEKLFF. In DNA, the CDR3 is TGTGCCAGCAGCTATGACAGGGCGCAGGGGGAAAAACTGTTTTTT. Using reference TRBV5-4 and TRBJ1-4 for the parts outside the CDR3, the full variable domain is ETGVTQSPTHLIKTRGQQVTLRCSSQSGHNTVSWYQQALGQGPQFIFQYYREEENGRGNFPPRFSGLQFPNYSSELNVNALELDDSALYLCASSYDRAQGEKLFFGSGTQLSVL.

The chain has TRBV4-2 and TRBJ1-2, with 8 positions matching TRBD1. The CDR3 is 13 amino acids. Germline CDR1 is LGHNA and CDR2 is YNFKEQ. J gave up 8 bases and V 5 bases, and 7 bases lay outside the gene matches. CDR3 residues: CASSAGTGEGYTF. The DNA for the CDR3 is TGTGCCAGCAGCGCCGGGACAGGAGAGGGCTACACCTTC.

This sequence joins TRBV7-9 and TRBJ2-7; D possibly corresponds to TRBD1 (6 bases). This CDR3 is built from 12 residues. The ends were cut back, 4 bases at V and 7 bases at J, with 11 bases in the middle. Germline V gene sequence: CDR1 SEHNR, CDR2 FQNEAQ (reference sequence). CDR3 DNA sequence: TGTGCCAGCAGCTCTGGGACAAAAGAGCAGTACTTC. It yields the protein CASSSGTKEQYF.

V gene TRBV7-9 combines with J gene TRBJ2-3; no clear D. The CDR3 runs to 16 residues. Germline V CDR1 and CDR2: SEHNR, FQNEAQ (reference sequence). Between the trimmed V and J ends, which lost 1 base and 1 base, there was a span of 12 bases. CDR3 protein: CASSLDSPWGTDTQYF. As DNA, the CDR3 is TGTGCCAGCAGCTTAGACAGTCCCTGGGGCACAGATACGCAGTATTTT.

This chain links TRBV19 with TRBJ2-1, with 11 nucleotides matching TRBD2. The V segment lost 5 bases and the J segment 2 bases; nucleotides outside the gene matches: 5. The CDR3 spans 16 residues. From germline, CDR1 is LNHDA and CDR2 SQIVND (reference sequence). The CDR3 reads CASSPRLAGPYNEQFF. In DNA form, the CDR3 reads TGTGCCAGTAGTCCTCGACTAGCGGGACCCTACAATGAGCAGTTCTTC.

The rearrangement uses TRBV5-1 and TRBJ2-2, with D unclear. Germline CDR1 SGHRS, CDR2 YFSETQ. CDR3 length: 12 residues. The germline V and J ends were trimmed by 2 bases and 7 bases, with 6 bases remaining between them. DNA for the CDR3: TGCGCCAGCAGCTTAACGGGCGGGGAGCTGTTTTTT. Amino acid sequence: CASSLTGGELFF.

This chain uses TRBV6-5 with TRBJ1-2; 11 bases agree with TRBD1. In germline, CDR1 is MNHEY, CDR2 SVGAGI. CDR3 length: 16 residues. J lost 4 bases, V lost 0 bases, and 4 bases had no gene match. CDR3 protein: CASSYSRTGGGYGYTF. The DNA for the CDR3 is TGTGCCAGCAGTTACTCGAGGACAGGGGGCGGCTATGGCTACACCTTC.

This clone is a singleton in its sample. The chain links TRBV19 to TRBJ1-1; D gene uncertain. Trimming took off 11 bases at V and 5 bases at J, with 21 bases between the two ends. Germline V CDR1 and CDR2: LNHDA, SQIVND (reference sequence). The CDR3 is 14 amino acids. CDR3 in amino acids: CASTRQSVTTEAFF. Written as DNA, the CDR3 is TGTGCCTCAACCAGGCAGTCGGTGACAACTGAAGCTTTCTTT.

The chain uses TRBV29-1 and TRBJ2-3, with TRBD2 identical over 8 bases. This CDR3 comprises 17 residues. Germline V lookup: CDR1 SQVTM, CDR2 ANQGSEA. Germline trimming cut 0 bases from V and 1 base from J; bases unmatched to any gene: 9. The CDR3 DNA reads TGCAGCGTTGAAGATCTATCTAGCGGGTCCCGCACAGATACGCAGTATTTT. Protein sequence: CSVEDLSSGSRTDTQYF.

The chain employs TRBV13 and TRBJ1-2; weak D call: TRBD1 (5 bases). There are 13 residues in the CDR3. Trimming took off 5 bases at V and 5 bases at J, with 12 bases between the two ends. In germline, CDR1 is PRHDT, CDR2 FYEKMQ (reference sequence). This chain's CDR3 is CASSHSGGYGYTF. In DNA, the CDR3 is TGTGCCAGCAGCCACTCTGGGGGGTATGGCTACACCTTC. Supplemented by reference TRBV13 and TRBJ1-2, the full variable domain reads AAGVIQSPRHLIKEKRETATLKCYPIPRHDTVYWYQQGPGQDPQFLISFYEKMQSDKGSIPDRFSAQQFSDYHSELNMSSLELGDSALYFCASSHSGGYGYTFGSGTRLTVV.

This clone appeared once. This chain connects TRBV19 to TRBJ1-1; 7 nucleotides align to TRBD1. CDR1 LNHDA and CDR2 SQIVND come from the germline V gene (reference sequence). With 5 bases clipped from V and 4 bases from J, the junction kept 7 bases outside the gene matches. This CDR3 has 14 residues. The CDR3 coding sequence is TGTGCCAGTAGTGTACAGGGGTCGGGCACTGAAGCTTTCTTT. This codes for CASSVQGSGTEAFF.

The rearrangement links TRBV20-1 to TRBJ1-1; D gene unclear. The CDR3 contains 11 residues. The V and J ends lost 4 bases and 3 bases respectively, with 6 bases between them. Germline V CDR1 and CDR2: DFQATT, SNEGSKA (reference sequence). The DNA of the CDR3 is TGCAGTGCTACAACTTACACTGAAGCTTTCTTT. This codes for CSATTYTEAFF.